This T cell receptor (beta chain) was captured by sequencing in a study of blood T cell repertoires in COVID-19. On the study more broadly: The cDNA or gDNA used as material had been derived from T cells, B-cell-depleted T cells, or PBMCs.

Data came from immunoSEQ multiplex PCR; TCRdb stores just in-frame clones and leaves some out. The repertoire holds around 260,000 clones, with about 89% as singletons. The germline CDR1 and CDR2 sequences are MNHEY and SMNVEV (reference sequence). The CDR3 is 16 residues long. Trimming cost V 3 bases and J 4 bases, with 16 bases left between them. V and J are TRBV27 and TRBJ1-3; D unclear. Input material: peripheral blood. The sequence was collected from a woman between 45 and 65 years old with acute or convalescent COVID-19. CDR3 nucleotide sequence: TGTGCCAGCAGTTTTCGTAGCGAGAGGTACGGAAACACCATATATTTT. This translates into CASSFRSERYGNTIYF.